The 9 T cell receptor beta chains presented below share a single source sample, sequenced in a study of cytomegalovirus exposure and HLA in healthy donors. Primers included in the PCR were 60 Vbeta and 13 Jbeta primers. Sequencing was performed with immunoSEQ multiplex PCR; in TCRdb, only in-frame clones are kept and a portion is missing. The sample lists around 130,000 clones, approximately 77% occurring once. The sequencing sample was made of PBMCs. The receptors were sampled from a woman aged 60-70 years in good health and CMV-seronegative.

This clone was seen just once. J is TRBJ2-5 and V is TRBV9; 14 bases map to TRBD2. This CDR3 has 18 residues. Germline CDR1 is SGDLS and CDR2 is YYNGEE. V lost 3 bases, J lost 2 bases, and 9 bases stayed unmatched. CDR3 nucleotide sequence: TGTGCCAGCAGCGCACGGACTAGCGGGGGGAACATACAAGAGACCCAGTACTTC. Translating gives CASSARTSGGNIQETQYF. The full variable domain, with the rest looked up from reference TRBV9 and TRBJ2-5, is DSGVTQTPKHLITATGQRVTLRCSPRSGDLSVYWYQQSLDQGLQFLIQYYNGEERAKGNILERFSAQQFPDLHSELNLSSLELGDSALYFCASSARTSGGNIQETQYFGPGTRLLVL.

Details on this clone: Sequence at one end of the junction differs from germline and may be a read error. The rearrangement links TRBV28 to TRBJ2-7; no definite D call. Germline CDR1 and CDR2: MDHEN and SYDVKM. This CDR3 has 13 amino acids. CDR3 loop: CASTLDKSHEQYF. The CDR3 region has the DNA TGTGCCAGCACTTTAGACAAATCCCACGAGCAGTACTTC.

The chain joins TRBV28 to TRBJ2-2; a possible D gene is TRBD1 (5 bases). The CDR3 consists of 13 residues. The V end was cut by 7 bases, the J end by 4 bases, with 10 bases between. The germline V gene has CDR1 MDHEN and CDR2 SYDVKM. In DNA form, the CDR3 reads TGTGCCAGCACCGATGACAGCACCGGGGAGCTGTTTTTT. Encoded protein: CASTDDSTGELFF.

CDR3 bases: TGTGCCAGCAGCTCGGGAGGACAGGAAAAACTGTTTTTT. Translating it yields CASSSGGQEKLFF. The chain joins TRBV5-6 to TRBJ1-4, with TRBD1 as a possible D gene (6 bases). This CDR3 contains 13 residues. CDR1 and CDR2 (germline): SGHDT, YYEEEE. The V end was cut by 3 bases, the J end by 8 bases, with 11 bases between.

In DNA form, the CDR3 reads TGTGCCATCAGAAAAGGTGACAGTTCCTTGGGTGAAAAACTGTTTTTT. Translating it yields CAIRKGDSSLGEKLFF. This chain links TRBV10-3 with TRBJ1-4, with D perhaps matching TRBD1 (5 bases). The length of the CDR3 is 16 residues. Trimming stripped 6 bases from V and 7 bases from J, with 21 bases between. CDR1 is ENHRY, CDR2 SYGVKD, per germline.

This clone was counted only a few times. The V and J genes are TRBV18 and TRBJ1-1; D may be TRBD1 (6 bases). V lost 5 bases and J lost 3, with 16 bases in between. The CDR3 extends over 15 amino acids. Germline-derived CDR1 and CDR2 are KGHSH and LQKENI. The CDR3 DNA follows: TGTGCCAGCTCAGATACAGGGTTTGTGGACACTGAAGCTTTCTTT. Amino acids: CASSDTGFVDTEAFF.

The rearrangement links TRBV27 to TRBJ2-2; D gene ambiguous. CDR3 length equals 15 residues. The germline gives CDR1 MNHEY, CDR2 SMNVEV (reference sequence). V was shortened by 4 bases and J by 3 bases, with 12 bases between the two germline ends. The DNA for the CDR3 is TGTGCCAGCAGTTCCCACACATTTTACACCGGGGAGCTGTTTTTT. It specifies CASSSHTFYTGELFF.

The J gene is TRBJ2-6, the V gene TRBV7-3; D gene unclear. Per germline, CDR1 SGHTA and CDR2 FQGTGA. Trimming removed 2 bases at V and 8 bases at J, with 7 bases between. The CDR3 extends over 13 amino acids. The chain's CDR3 is CASSLYSPNVLTF. The CDR3 DNA is TGTGCCAGCAGCTTATACAGCCCCAACGTCCTGACTTTC.

The chain links TRBV7-3 to TRBJ1-2, with D maybe TRBD1 (6 bases). Trimming pared 1 base from V and 7 bases from J, leaving 16 bases between. CDR1 and CDR2 (germline): SGHTA, FQGTGA. This CDR3 is built from 15 residues. DNA for the CDR3: TGTGCCAGCAGCTTAATGGCGGGGGCGCATTTTGGCTACACCTTC. Its translation: CASSLMAGAHFGYTF.